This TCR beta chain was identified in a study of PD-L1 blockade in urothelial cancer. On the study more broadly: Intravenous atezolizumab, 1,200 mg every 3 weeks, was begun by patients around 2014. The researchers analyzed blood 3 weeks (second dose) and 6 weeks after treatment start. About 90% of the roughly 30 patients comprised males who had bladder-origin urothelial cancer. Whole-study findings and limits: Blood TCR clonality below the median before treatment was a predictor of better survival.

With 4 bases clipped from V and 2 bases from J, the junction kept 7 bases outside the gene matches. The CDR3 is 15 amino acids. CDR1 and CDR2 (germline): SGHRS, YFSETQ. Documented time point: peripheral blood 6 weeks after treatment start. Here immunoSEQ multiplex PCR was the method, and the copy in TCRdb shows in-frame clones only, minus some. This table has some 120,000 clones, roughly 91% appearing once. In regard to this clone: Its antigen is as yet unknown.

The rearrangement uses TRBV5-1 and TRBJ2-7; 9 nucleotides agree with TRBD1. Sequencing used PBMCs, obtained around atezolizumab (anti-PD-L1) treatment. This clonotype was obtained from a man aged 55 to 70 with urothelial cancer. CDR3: CASSRGQGATYEQYF. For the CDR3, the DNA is TGCGCCAGCAGCCGGGGACAGGGCGCAACCTACGAGCAGTACTTC.